The next 24 T cell receptor beta chains were all read from a single sample in a study of blood T cell repertoires in COVID-19. TCRdb's table, derived via immunoSEQ multiplex PCR, lists solely in-frame clones and lacks some. The table has 45,000 to 55,000 clones, around nine tenths seen once. Sequences were obtained from peripheral blood. Every receptor here comes from a man aged 45-60 years with active COVID-19.

This chain connects TRBV7-3 to TRBJ2-1, with TRBD2 matching 9 bases. J was trimmed by 4 bases and V by 4 bases; bases with no gene match: 5. Looked up from germline, CDR1 is SGHTA and CDR2 is FQGTGA. The CDR3 loop spans 15 amino acids. The CDR3: CASSSTSGVYNEQFF. The CDR3 bases are TGTGCCAGCAGCTCGACTAGCGGTGTATACAATGAGCAGTTCTTC.

The gene calls are TRBV19 and TRBJ1-1; no firm D call. Germline V CDR1 and CDR2: LNHDA, SQIVND (reference sequence). The CDR3 spans 13 residues. Trimming shortened V by 5 bases and J by 4 bases, and 11 bases separated the two germline ends. The CDR3 sequence is CASSADGGTEAFF. The CDR3 nucleotides read TGTGCCAGTAGTGCGGACGGAGGCACTGAAGCTTTCTTT. Looking up the rest from reference TRBV19 and TRBJ1-1 gives the full variable domain: DGGITQSPKYLFRKEGQNVTLSCEQNLNHDAMYWYRQDPGQGLRLIYYSQIVNDFQKGDIAEGYSVSREKKESFPLTVTSAQKNPTAFYLCASSADGGTEAFFGQGTRLTVV.

The chain employs TRBV21-1 and TRBJ2-2; the table's TRBD2 call for D was not verified on the DNA. TRBV21-1 is a pseudogene locus. The CDR3 covers 17 residues. The CDR3 spells CASSKGMGGVGTGELFF. CDR3 bases: TGTGCCAGCAGCAAAGGCATGGGCGGGGTTGGCACCGGGGAGCTGTTTTTT.

The gene calls are TRBV30 and TRBJ1-2, with a weak D call TRBD1 (5 bases). This CDR3 is 13 amino acids long. CDR1 GTSNPN and CDR2 SVGIG come from the germline V gene (reference sequence). V was shortened by 3 bases and J by 8 bases, with 16 bases between the two germline ends. The CDR3 region is CAWRVGPQEGYTF. The CDR3 nucleotides read TGTGCCTGGAGAGTGGGCCCACAGGAAGGCTACACCTTC.

The V call is TRBV2, the J call TRBJ1-2; D gene ambiguous. Looked up from germline, CDR1 is SNHLY and CDR2 is FYNNEI. The CDR3 totals 11 residues. Trimming shortened V by 8 bases and J by 3 bases, and 7 bases separated the two germline ends. In nucleotides, the CDR3 is TGTGCCAGCTGGCAAGACTATGGCTACACCTTC. It yields the protein CASWQDYGYTF. Using reference TRBV2 and TRBJ1-2 for the parts outside the CDR3, the full variable domain is EPEVTQTPSHQVTQMGQEVILRCVPISNHLYFYWYRQILGQKVEFLVSFYNNEISEKSEIFDDQFSVERPDGSNFTLKIRSTKLEDSAMYFCASWQDYGYTFGSGTRLTVV.

V and J are TRBV7-3 and TRBJ1-1; TRBD1 aligns across 7 bases. The V gene's germline CDR1 is SGHTA and CDR2 FQGTGA. This CDR3 has 14 residues. The V and J ends lost 5 bases and 5 bases, in that order; junction bases with no gene match: 8. The CDR3 reads CASSLQGGGTEAFF. The CDR3 coding sequence is TGTGCCAGCAGCCTTCAGGGGGGAGGAACTGAAGCTTTCTTT.

This clone was detected once. V is TRBV5-1 and J is TRBJ1-3; the D is unclear. CDR1 and CDR2 (germline): SGHRS, YFSETQ. V was trimmed by 4 bases and J by 0 bases, leaving 8 bases between them. This CDR3 is built from 14 residues. CDR3 region: CASSPQISGNTIYF. CDR3 in DNA: TGCGCCAGCAGCCCTCAGATCTCTGGAAACACCATATATTTT. The full variable domain, completed using reference TRBV5-1 and TRBJ1-3, is KAGVTQTPRYLIKTRGQQVTLSCSPISGHRSVSWYQQTPGQGLQFLFEYFSETQRNKGNFPGRFSGRQFSNSRSEMNVSTLELGDSALYLCASSPQISGNTIYFGEGSWLTVV.

The chain uses TRBV18 and TRBJ2-7, with 8 bases aligning to TRBD2. CDR3 length: 17 residues. Looked up from germline, CDR1 is KGHSH and CDR2 is LQKENI. The V segment lost 3 bases and the J segment 6 bases; nucleotides outside the gene matches: 16. CDR3 DNA sequence: TGTGCCAGCTCACCTCTGGGTAGCGGGGTATCCGACGGCGAGCAGTACTTC. This gives the protein CASSPLGSGVSDGEQYF.

This chain uses TRBV5-6 with TRBJ2-1; the match to TRBD2 covers 9 bases. Germline V gene lookup returns CDR1 SGHDT and CDR2 YYEEEE. The CDR3 has 13 residues. Trimming took 1 base from V and 9 from J; bases not matched to a gene: 2. The CDR3 spells CASSLSGGPEQFF. In nucleotides, the CDR3 is TGTGCCAGCAGCTTGAGCGGGGGGCCTGAGCAGTTCTTC.

V is TRBV19 and J is TRBJ2-7; TRBD2 matches at 9 bases. V lost 8 bases, J lost 6 bases, and 8 bases stayed unmatched. CDR1 is LNHDA and CDR2 is SQIVND in the germline V gene (reference sequence). This CDR3 comprises 13 residues. The CDR3 sequence is CASRLGRGGEQYF. CDR3 nucleotides: TGTGCCAGTCGCCTGGGGCGGGGGGGCGAGCAGTACTTC. The whole variable domain, filled in from reference TRBV19 and TRBJ2-7, reads DGGITQSPKYLFRKEGQNVTLSCEQNLNHDAMYWYRQDPGQGLRLIYYSQIVNDFQKGDIAEGYSVSREKKESFPLTVTSAQKNPTAFYLCASRLGRGGEQYFGPGTRLTVT.

The chain has TRBV7-9 and TRBJ1-5; 7 positions agree with TRBD1. V was clipped by 6 bases and J by 3 bases; unmatched bases: 5. The CDR3 sequence is 14 residues long. Germline loops: CDR1 SEHNR, CDR2 FQNEAQ (reference sequence). CDR3 coding DNA: TGTGCCAGCAGTTCCGGACAGGTCAATCAGCCCCAGCATTTT. This gives the protein CASSSGQVNQPQHF.

The chain joins TRBV7-9 to TRBJ1-2; 7 positions agree with TRBD1. The CDR3 covers 18 residues. With V trimmed by 2 bases and J by 3 bases, 15 bases remained unmatched. Germline lookup yields CDR1 SEHNR and CDR2 FQNEAQ (reference sequence). The CDR3 loop reads CASSLLGQGVKMDYGYTF. The DNA of the CDR3 is TGTGCCAGCAGCTTACTTGGCCAGGGGGTGAAAATGGACTATGGCTACACCTTC.

The rearrangement links TRBV24-1 to TRBJ2-1; no reliable D call. The germline CDR1 and CDR2 sequences are KGHDR and SFDVKD. The V and J ends lost 2 bases and 0 bases respectively, with 10 bases between them. The CDR3 consists of 16 residues. The CDR3 region is CATSDSRRSSYNEQFF. The CDR3 DNA is TGTGCCACCAGTGATTCAAGGAGAAGCTCCTACAATGAGCAGTTCTTC.

This rearrangement joins TRBV28 to TRBJ2-5; 7 bases are a match to TRBD1. The trim removed 5 bases at V and 5 bases at J, leaving 2 bases unmatched. The CDR3 loop spans 12 amino acids. From germline, CDR1 is MDHEN and CDR2 SYDVKM. The CDR3 DNA is TGTGCCAGCAGTGGACAGGTCGAGACCCAGTACTTC. The encoded protein is CASSGQVETQYF.

This clone ranks as medium-sized. DNA of the CDR3: TGTGCCAGCACGACGGGAGGTCTCAATGAGCAGTTCTTC. Translated, it gives CASTTGGLNEQFF. This chain joins TRBV12-3 or TRBV12-4 and TRBJ2-1; 7 positions match TRBD2. The CDR3 has 13 residues. Germline trimming cut 7 bases from V and 6 bases from J; bases unmatched to any gene: 6.

This clone is a singleton in its sample. Germline and junction disagree at one end, which may indicate a read error. The chain couples TRBV5-8 to TRBJ1-4; D unclear. The CDR3 spans 8 residues. From germline, CDR1 is SGHTS and CDR2 YDEGEE. The CDR3 nucleotides are TGTGCCAGCAGCTTGGTCCATTTT. This gives the protein CASSLVHF.

The count of this clone is one. V is TRBV11-2 and J is TRBJ2-7; 8 nucleotides align to TRBD2. There are 15 residues in the CDR3. V shed 5 bases, J shed 6 bases, and the junction held 12 bases outside the gene matches. Germline loops: CDR1 SGHAT, CDR2 FQNNGV. The CDR3 nucleotides read TGTGCCAGCAGCGCCCGGGGGGGCGCGGATCGCGAGCAGTACTTC. Amino acid sequence: CASSARGGADREQYF.

This chain uses TRBV6-5 with TRBJ2-7, with TRBD1 identical over 9 bases. The ends lost 5 bases at V and 3 bases at J; junction bases unmatched: 8. From germline, CDR1 is MNHEY and CDR2 SVGAGI. The CDR3 has 15 residues. Written as DNA, the CDR3 is TGTGCCAGCAGTCCAGGGACAGGGCCTTTCTACGAGCAGTACTTC. It yields the protein CASSPGTGPFYEQYF.

The chain employs TRBV7-2 and TRBJ2-3; 8 bases align to TRBD2. CDR1 is SGHTA, CDR2 FQGNSA, per germline. V shed 1 base, J shed 5 bases, and the junction held 11 bases outside the gene matches. This CDR3 spans 17 amino acids. CDR3 protein: CASSLGVTGGAVDTQYF. The CDR3 region has the DNA TGTGCCAGCAGCTTAGGGGTGACGGGGGGGGCCGTAGATACGCAGTATTTT.

The rearrangement links TRBV7-9 to TRBJ1-4; 12 nucleotides match TRBD1. CDR3 size: 18 residues. The trim removed 2 bases at V and 6 bases at J, leaving 10 bases unmatched. Germline loops: CDR1 SEHNR, CDR2 FQNEAQ (reference sequence). This CDR3 reads CASSLYSGQGARHEKLFF. CDR3 DNA sequence: TGTGCCAGCAGCTTATACTCGGGACAGGGGGCCCGACATGAAAAACTGTTTTTT.

This sequence joins TRBV7-2 and TRBJ2-3; 7 bases align to TRBD2. CDR1 is SGHTA, CDR2 FQGNSA, per germline. The trim removed 1 base at V and 0 bases at J, leaving 4 bases unmatched. This CDR3 is 16 amino acids long. CDR3 loop: CASSLGGRASTDTQYF. The CDR3 region has the DNA TGTGCCAGCAGCTTAGGCGGGAGAGCTAGCACAGATACGCAGTATTTT.

This rearrangement joins TRBV24-1 to TRBJ2-1; 10 positions match TRBD1. V shed 3 bases and J 5 bases; nucleotides not matched to a gene: 9. The CDR3 is 17 residues long. Germline values: CDR1 KGHDR, CDR2 SFDVKD. As DNA, the CDR3 is TGTGCCACCAGTGATCCACCGGGACAGGGGTTCAACAATGAGCAGTTCTTC. Residues: CATSDPPGQGFNNEQFF.

The rearrangement joins TRBV27 to TRBJ2-7; 10 bases fit TRBD2. Germline lookup yields CDR1 MNHEY and CDR2 SMNVEV (reference sequence). Losses at the gene ends were 6 bases for V and 6 bases for J; bases not matched to a gene: 8. The CDR3 totals 14 residues. CDR3 sequence: CASRKWGLALEQYF. For the CDR3, the DNA is TGTGCCAGCAGAAAATGGGGACTAGCGCTCGAGCAGTACTTC.

This clone is a singleton in its sample. The chain carries TRBV6-5 and TRBJ1-4; D perhaps matches TRBD1 (6 bases). Germline V lookup: CDR1 MNHEY, CDR2 SVGAGI. V dropped 0 bases and J dropped 8 bases, with 16 bases sitting between them. This CDR3 has 16 amino acids. In DNA form, the CDR3 reads TGTGCCAGCAGTTACTCCGGCGCAGGGGTTGTCGAAAAACTGTTTTTT. Translated, it gives CASSYSGAGVVEKLFF.